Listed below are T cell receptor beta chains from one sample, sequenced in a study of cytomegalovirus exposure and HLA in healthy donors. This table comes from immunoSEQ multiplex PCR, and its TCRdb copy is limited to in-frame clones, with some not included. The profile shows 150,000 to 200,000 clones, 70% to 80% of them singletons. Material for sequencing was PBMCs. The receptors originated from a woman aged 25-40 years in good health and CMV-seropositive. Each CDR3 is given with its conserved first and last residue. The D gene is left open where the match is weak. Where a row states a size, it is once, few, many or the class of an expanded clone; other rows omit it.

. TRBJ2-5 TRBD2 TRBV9 CASSVVASGQETQYF TGTGCCAGCAGCGTAGTGGCTAGCGGACAAGAGACCCAGTACTTC
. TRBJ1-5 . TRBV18 CASSPPEGSGQPQHF TGTGCCAGCTCACCACCGGAGGGTTCAGGTCAGCCCCAGCATTTT
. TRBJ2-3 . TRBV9 CASSSLFSDTQYF TGTGCCAGCAGCTCTCTTTTCTCAGATACGCAGTATTTT
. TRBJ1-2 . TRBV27 CASSSPRGDNPNYGYTF TGTGCCAGCAGTTCACCCCGTGGGGACAACCCTAACTATGGCTACACCTTC
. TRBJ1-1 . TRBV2 CASISGFGTEAFF TGTGCCAGCATTTCAGGGTTTGGCACTGAAGCTTTCTTT
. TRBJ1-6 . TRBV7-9 CASSGVANNSPLHF TGTGCCAGCTCGGGGGTGGCAAATAATTCACCCCTCCACTTT
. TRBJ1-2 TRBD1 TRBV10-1 CATSASRTGPF TGCGCCACCTCGGCCTCGAGGACAGGCCCCTTC
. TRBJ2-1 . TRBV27 CASSLSVPPAEQFF TGTGCCAGCAGTTTATCGGTTCCTCCAGCGGAGCAGTTCTTC
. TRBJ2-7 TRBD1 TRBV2 CASSPGTGAYEQYF TGTGCCAGCAGTCCCGGGACAGGGGCCTACGAGCAGTACTTC
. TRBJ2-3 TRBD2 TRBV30 CAWSVGLAGSTDTQYF TGTGCCTGGAGTGTAGGATTAGCGGGCAGCACAGATACGCAGTATTTT
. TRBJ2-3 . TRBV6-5 CASSYGRLSTDTQYF TGTGCCAGCAGTTACGGCAGACTCAGCACAGATACGCAGTATTTT
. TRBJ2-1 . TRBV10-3 CAISEDGITANEQFF TGTGCCATCAGTGAGGACGGGATCACGGCCAATGAGCAGTTCTTC
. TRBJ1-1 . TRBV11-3 CASSLFAGSEAFF TGTGCCAGCAGCTTATTTGCAGGTAGTGAAGCTTTCTTT
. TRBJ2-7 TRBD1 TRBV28 CASRTRGRWACF TGTGCCAGCAGAACCAGGGGGAGATGGGCGTGCTTC
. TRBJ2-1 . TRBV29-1 CSVTPGTNEQFF TGCAGCGTCACCCCCGGGACTAATGAGCAGTTCTTC
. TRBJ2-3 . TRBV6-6 CASSLQLDTQYF TGTGCCAGCAGTCTACAGCTGGATACGCAGTATTTT
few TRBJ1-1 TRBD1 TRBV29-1 CSVDRTGRAFF TGCAGCGTTGACAGGACAGGGCGGGCTTTCTTT
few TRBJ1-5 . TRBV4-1 CASSQFGTGAQPQHF TGCGCCAGCAGCCAATTCGGCACAGGAGCGCAGCCCCAGCATTTT
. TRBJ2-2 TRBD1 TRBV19 CASSTYGTDKTGELFF TGTGCCAGTAGTACTTACGGGACAGATAAGACCGGGGAGCTGTTTTTT
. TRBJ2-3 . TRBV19 CASSIWGSTDTQYF TGTGCCAGTAGTATTTGGGGCTCCACAGATACGCAGTATTTT
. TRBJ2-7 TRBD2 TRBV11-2 CASSLDWRGEQYF TGTGCCAGCAGCTTAGATTGGCGGGGGGAGCAGTACTTC
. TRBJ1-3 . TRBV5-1 CASSLDLGPYSGNTIYF TGCGCCAGCAGCTTGGATTTGGGGCCCTACTCTGGAAACACCATATATTTT
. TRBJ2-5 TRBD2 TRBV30 CAWSVGGGRGVEETQYF TGTGCCTGGAGTGTCGGGGGGGGCAGGGGTGTGGAAGAGACCCAGTACTTC
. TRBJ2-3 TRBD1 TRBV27 CASSLHQTGTGGTDTQYF TGTGCCAGCAGTTTACACCAAACCGGGACAGGGGGCACAGATACGCAGTATTTT
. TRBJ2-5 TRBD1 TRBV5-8 CASSFRDRAQETQYF TGTGCCAGCAGCTTCCGGGACAGGGCGCAAGAGACCCAGTACTTC
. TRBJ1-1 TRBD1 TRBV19 CASSDRDDTEAFF TGTGCCAGCTCAGACAGGGATGACACTGAAGCTTTCTTT
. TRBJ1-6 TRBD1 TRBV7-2 CASILLGTANSPLHF TGTGCCAGCATCCTACTCGGGACAGCGAATTCACCCCTCCACTTT
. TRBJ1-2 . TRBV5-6 CASSLAGDHGYTF TGTGCCAGCAGCTTGGCAGGCGATCATGGCTACACCTTC
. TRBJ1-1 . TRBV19 CASSRLIVNTEAFF TGTGCCAGTAGCCGGTTAATAGTGAACACTGAAGCTTTCTTT
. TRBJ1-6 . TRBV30 CAWSVQQPASPLHF TGTGCCTGGAGTGTACAACAGCCGGCTTCACCCCTCCACTTT
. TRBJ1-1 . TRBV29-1 CSVDASGDVF TGCAGCGTTGATGCGTCAGGGGATGTCTTT
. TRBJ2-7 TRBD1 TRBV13 CASRTGTGVSEQYF TGTGCCAGCAGGACCGGGACAGGGGTAAGCGAGCAGTACTTC
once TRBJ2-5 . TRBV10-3 CAISESYGIQETQYF TGTGCCATCAGTGAGTCGTACGGGATCCAAGAGACCCAGTACTTC
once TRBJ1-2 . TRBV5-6 CASDDLAESYGYTF TGTGCCAGCGACGATTTAGCCGAGAGCTATGGCTACACCTTC
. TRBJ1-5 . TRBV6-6 CASSSLDINTNQPQHF TGTGCCAGCAGTTCCCTCGACATCAATACTAATCAGCCCCAGCATTTT
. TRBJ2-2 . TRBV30 CAWKGGGWAGELFF TGTGCCTGGAAGGGCGGAGGTTGGGCCGGGGAGCTGTTTTTT
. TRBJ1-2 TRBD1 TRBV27 CASRRYGTEGYTF TGTGCCAGCAGGCGTTATGGGACAGAGGGATACACCTTC
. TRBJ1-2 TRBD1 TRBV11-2 CASSLRGTGIYGYTF TGTGCCAGCAGCTTACGAGGGACAGGGATCTATGGCTACACCTTC
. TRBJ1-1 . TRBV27 CASSFVDSYTEAFF TGTGCCAGCAGTTTTGTGGACAGTTACACTGAAGCTTTCTTT
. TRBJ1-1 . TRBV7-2 CASSLGGMRTEAFF TGTGCCAGCAGCTTGGGGGGAATGAGGACTGAAGCTTTCTTT
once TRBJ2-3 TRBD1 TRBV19 CASSIGQGRENTQYF TGTGCCAGTAGTATCGGACAGGGCCGAGAGAATACGCAGTATTTT
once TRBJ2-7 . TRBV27 CASSATVSEQYF TGTGCCAGCAGTGCGACAGTCTCCGAGCAGTACTTC
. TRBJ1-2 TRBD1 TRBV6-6 CASSYSPGQGNGYTF TGTGCCAGCAGTTACTCTCCTGGACAGGGAAATGGCTACACCTTC
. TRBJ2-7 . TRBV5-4 CASSLAYGEQYF TGTGCCAGCAGCTTGGCCTACGGCGAGCAGTACTTC
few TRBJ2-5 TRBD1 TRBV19 CASSMGQGHGETQYF TGTGCCAGTAGTATGGGACAGGGGCACGGAGAGACCCAGTACTTC
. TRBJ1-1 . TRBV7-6 CASSRKAGGTEAFF TGTGCCAGCAGCCGTAAGGCGGGGGGCACTGAAGCTTTCTTT
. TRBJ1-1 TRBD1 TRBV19 CATQPKGQGNTEAFF TGTGCCACCCAACCGAAGGGACAGGGAAACACTGAAGCTTTCTTT
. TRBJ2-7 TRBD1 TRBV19 CASSPRTGGIYEQYF TGTGCCAGTAGTCCCAGGACAGGGGGCATCTACGAGCAGTACTTC
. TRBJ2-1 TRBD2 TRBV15 CATSSVAGGVYNEQFF TGTGCCACCAGCAGCGTAGCGGGGGGCGTCTACAATGAGCAGTTCTTC
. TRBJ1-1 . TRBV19 CASTPTTGPNTEAFF TGTGCCAGTACCCCCACAACAGGGCCGAACACTGAAGCTTTCTTT
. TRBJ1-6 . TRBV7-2 CASSPGPRGNSPLHF TGTGCCAGCAGCCCCGGCCCCCGGGGTAATTCACCCCTCCACTTT
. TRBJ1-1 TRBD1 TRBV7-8 CASSFKRTGSVTEAFF TGTGCCAGCAGCTTCAAAAGGACAGGGTCGGTGACTGAAGCTTTCTTT
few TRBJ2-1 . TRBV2 CALKVRSGTYNEQFF TGTGCCCTCAAAGTCCGGTCGGGTACCTACAATGAGCAGTTCTTC
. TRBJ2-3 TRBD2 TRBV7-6 CASSLPASGSVTDTQYF TGTGCCAGCAGCCTCCCGGCCAGCGGGAGTGTCACAGATACGCAGTATTTT